Each of the 26 T cell receptor beta chains below was sequenced from the same sample in a study of blood T cell repertoires in COVID-19 (dated by TCRdb to 2019 to 2021). Libraries were made using the immunoSEQ multiplex PCR assay. TCRdb mirrors the immuneACCESS table, restricted to in-frame sequences. Some clones are absent from its copies; in checked studies, under half trace to an unresolved V gene, and the reason for the others is unknown. The sample records over 200,000 clones, roughly 84% of which are singletons. In total, the top ten clones hold about 27% of the sample. Input material: peripheral blood. These receptors were obtained from a middle-aged man with acute or convalescent COVID-19.

V usage is TRBV19 and J usage is TRBJ2-3; 8 positions match TRBD2. This CDR3 has 16 amino acids. V was pared by 4 bases and J by 3 bases, with 9 bases of the junction left unmatched. The germline CDR1 and CDR2 sequences are LNHDA and SQIVND (reference sequence). In DNA, the CDR3 is TGTGCCAGTAGTACACGGCTAGCGGGTAGAACAGATACGCAGTATTTT. This encodes CASSTRLAGRTDTQYF.

This clone occurred a few times. The V and J genes are TRBV7-9 and TRBJ2-2; 11 nucleotides match TRBD1. The V segment lost 6 bases and the J segment 6 bases; nucleotides outside the gene matches: 3. The CDR3 totals 14 residues. Germline lookup yields CDR1 SEHNR and CDR2 FQNEAQ (reference sequence). The CDR3, as DNA: TGTGCCAGCAGGCGGGACAGGGGGGCCGGGGAGCTGTTTTTT. Translation: CASRRDRGAGELFF.

Only a few counts were recorded for this clone. The CDR3 sequence: CASSPARGTGELFF. CDR3 nucleotide sequence: TGTGCCAGCTCACCAGCCCGGGGGACCGGGGAGCTGTTTTTT. The gene calls are TRBV18 and TRBJ2-2; tentatively, D is TRBD2 (6 bases). Trimming pared 2 bases from V and 5 bases from J, leaving 9 bases between. Germline lookup yields CDR1 KGHSH and CDR2 LQKENI. The CDR3 is 14 amino acids. The variable domain in full, with the rest retrieved from reference TRBV18 and TRBJ2-2, is NAGVMQNPRHLVRRRGQEARLRCSPMKGHSHVYWYRQLPEEGLKFMVYLQKENIIDESGMPKERFSAEFPKEGPSILRIQQVVRGDSAAYFCASSPARGTGELFFGEGSRLTVL.

The chain couples TRBV29-1 to TRBJ2-1; TRBD1 might be the D (7 bases). The CDR3 runs to 16 residues. In germline, CDR1 is SQVTM, CDR2 ANQGSEA. The V end lost 7 bases, the J end lost 5 bases, and 24 bases lay between the germline ends. The DNA for the CDR3 is TGCAGCGCCCCGGGGGCCGACAGGGTAAATAACAATGAGCAGTTCTTC. It is translated as CSAPGADRVNNNEQFF.

A few counts support this clone. The V and J genes are TRBV10-3 and TRBJ2-5; the match to TRBD2 covers 8 bases. The CDR3 has 14 amino acids. V lost 8 bases to trimming and J lost 5 bases; unmatched junction nucleotides: 10. From germline, CDR1 is ENHRY and CDR2 SYGVKD. The CDR3 loop reads CAIRGGRQSETQYF. CDR3 sequence (DNA): TGTGCCATCCGGGGCGGGAGGCAATCGGAGACCCAGTACTTC.

The rearrangement links TRBV4-1 to TRBJ2-1, with D possibly matching TRBD1 (6 bases). CDR1 is MGHRA, CDR2 YSYEKL, per germline. Trimming took 0 bases from V and 9 from J, leaving 15 bases between them. This CDR3 comprises 15 residues. CDR3 in DNA: TGCGCCAGCAGCCAAGATCCAGGGGTTCAGGGTGAGCAGTTCTTC. Residues: CASSQDPGVQGEQFF.

The V and J genes are TRBV7-2 and TRBJ1-5; D might be TRBD1 (6 bases). The germline V and J ends were trimmed by 4 bases and 6 bases, with 19 bases remaining between them. CDR1 SGHTA and CDR2 FQGNSA come from the germline V gene. The length of the CDR3 is 16 residues. CDR3: CASSSRATGIGQPQHF. CDR3 DNA: TGTGCCAGCAGCTCCCGGGCCACAGGGATTGGTCAGCCCCAGCATTTT.

The chain carries TRBV15 and TRBJ2-1; D remains ambiguous. The V end lost 1 base, the J end lost 11 bases, and 12 bases lay between the germline ends. Germline V lookup: CDR1 LNHNV, CDR2 YYDKDF (reference sequence). There are 13 residues in the CDR3. CDR3 nucleotides: TGTGCCACCAGCAGAGCGGCTAGGTGGCAGCAGTTCTTC. It is translated as CATSRAARWQQFF.

This clone was observed a few times. The gene calls are TRBV6-2 or TRBV6-3 and TRBJ1-1; D ambiguous. V was cut by 5 bases and J by 5 bases, with 15 bases left in between. Germline CDR1 reads MNHEY; CDR2 reads SVGEGT. The CDR3 is made up of 14 amino acids. The CDR3 reads CASSAPGLGTEAFF. CDR3 DNA sequence: TGTGCCAGCAGTGCCCCGGGGTTAGGGACTGAAGCTTTCTTT.

The chain is built from TRBV6-5 and TRBJ1-2; 9 bases are a match to TRBD1. In germline, CDR1 is MNHEY, CDR2 SVGAGI. The CDR3 is made up of 15 amino acids. The J segment lost 3 bases and the V segment lost 4 bases, leaving 6 bases of the junction unmatched. CDR3 sequence (DNA): TGTGCCAGCAGTTCCCCGGACAGGGGTGACTATGGCTACACCTTC. It specifies CASSSPDRGDYGYTF.

The rearrangement links TRBV30 to TRBJ1-6; D remains unclear. V was shortened by 7 bases and J by 9 bases, with 25 bases between the two germline ends. The CDR3 consists of 16 residues. Per germline, CDR1 GTSNPN and CDR2 SVGIG (reference sequence). The CDR3 coding sequence is TGTGCCTACCGCCATACTGATCAGGCCGATGGTTCACCCCTCCACTTT. It encodes CAYRHTDQADGSPLHF.

This chain connects TRBV9 to TRBJ2-3; tentative D call: TRBD2 (6 bases). V shed 0 bases and J shed 1 base, with 12 bases lying between them. Germline CDR1 and CDR2: SGDLS and YYNGEE. The CDR3 length is 16 residues. The CDR3 DNA is TGTGCCAGCAGCGTAGCTTGGCGGGATGGCACAGATACGCAGTATTTT. Translation: CASSVAWRDGTDTQYF.

The chain couples TRBV2 to TRBJ1-4; TRBD1 is a possible D gene (5 bases). The germline V gene encodes CDR1 SNHLY and CDR2 FYNNEI. V shed 7 bases and J shed 6 bases, with 21 bases lying between them. This CDR3 spans 16 amino acids. CDR3: CASKRTSGVGDEKLFF. The CDR3 DNA is TGTGCCAGCAAAAGGACATCGGGAGTCGGGGATGAAAAACTGTTTTTT.

The chain joins TRBV19 to TRBJ2-1; D perhaps matches TRBD1 (6 bases). The CDR3 is 14 amino acids. Trimming removed 6 bases from V and 1 base from J, with 10 bases in between. The germline CDR1 and CDR2 sequences are LNHDA and SQIVND (reference sequence). CDR3 region: CASSGTLSYNEQFF. The CDR3 region has the DNA TGTGCCAGTAGCGGGACACTATCCTACAATGAGCAGTTCTTC.

There are a few counts of this clone. The rearrangement links TRBV15 to TRBJ1-6; TRBD1 is a possible D gene (5 bases). This CDR3 contains 15 residues. Trimming removed 2 bases at V and 6 bases at J, with 11 bases between. Germline V gene data show CDR1 as LNHNV and CDR2 as YYDKDF (reference sequence). DNA of the CDR3: TGTGCCACCAGCAGATCCACAGGAGTTAATTCACCCCTCCACTTT. This translates into CATSRSTGVNSPLHF.

This clone was counted once. The rearrangement links TRBV7-2 to TRBJ1-1, with D uncertain. Germline V lookup: CDR1 SGHTA, CDR2 FQGNSA. The CDR3 length is 13 residues. V lost 1 base and J 7 bases, leaving 10 bases between the germline ends. The CDR3 reads CASSLGVRVEAFF. Here the CDR3 DNA reads TGTGCCAGCAGCTTAGGAGTGAGGGTTGAAGCTTTCTTT.

J is TRBJ1-5 and V is TRBV7-9; D not resolved. Germline CDR1 is SEHNR and CDR2 is FQNEAQ (reference sequence). V gave up 6 bases and J gave up 11 bases, with 14 bases separating them. The CDR3 loop spans 12 amino acids. CDR3 amino acids: CASRGRDGSQHF. Written as DNA, the CDR3 is TGTGCCAGCAGGGGGAGGGATGGCTCCCAGCATTTT.

The J gene is TRBJ1-6, the V gene TRBV28, with TRBD1 matching over 7 bases. Per the germline V gene, CDR1 is MDHEN and CDR2 is SYDVKM. The ends lost 11 bases at V and 1 base at J; junction bases unmatched: 20. The length of the CDR3 is 19 residues. The CDR3 protein is CAVGPPGQRAGSYNSPLHF. CDR3 bases: TGTGCCGTAGGACCACCGGGACAGCGGGCAGGGTCCTATAATTCACCCCTCCACTTT.

V gene TRBV7-9 combines with J gene TRBJ2-1; 8 bases map to TRBD1. The CDR3 has 16 residues. Germline trimming cut 0 bases from V and 6 bases from J; bases unmatched to any gene: 7. Germline CDR1 reads SEHNR; CDR2 reads FQNEAQ (reference sequence). The CDR3 bases are TGTGCCAGCAGCTTAGCGTGGCCAGGGGGCCTCAATGAGCAGTTCTTC. Amino acids: CASSLAWPGGLNEQFF.

The gene calls are TRBV19 and TRBJ2-7; 12 bases line up with TRBD2. The J segment lost 6 bases and the V segment lost 5 bases, leaving 8 bases of the junction unmatched. The CDR3 has 15 residues. Germline values: CDR1 LNHDA, CDR2 SQIVND (reference sequence). CDR3: CASSFRLAGAFEQYF. CDR3 DNA: TGTGCCAGTAGTTTCAGACTAGCGGGAGCTTTCGAGCAGTACTTC. The complete variable domain, with remaining parts taken from reference TRBV19 and TRBJ2-7, reads DGGITQSPKYLFRKEGQNVTLSCEQNLNHDAMYWYRQDPGQGLRLIYYSQIVNDFQKGDIAEGYSVSREKKESFPLTVTSAQKNPTAFYLCASSFRLAGAFEQYFGPGTRLTVT.

This clone was recorded a few times. The rearrangement joins TRBV10-1 to TRBJ2-3; D perhaps matches TRBD1 (6 bases). CDR1 is WNHNN and CDR2 is SYGVQD in the germline V gene (reference sequence). Trimming stripped 2 bases from V and 0 bases from J, with 9 bases between. The length of the CDR3 is 15 residues. The CDR3 DNA reads as TGCGCCAGCAGTGAGAGGGGGAGAAGCACAGATACGCAGTATTTT. Protein: CASSERGRSTDTQYF.

This clone was seen a few times. This chain joins TRBV6-5 and TRBJ2-7; TRBD1 matches at 7 bases. CDR3 length: 14 amino acids. The ends lost 0 bases at V and 5 bases at J; junction bases unmatched: 4. Per germline, CDR1 MNHEY and CDR2 SVGAGI. This CDR3 is CASSYSYRGDEQYF. CDR3 in DNA: TGTGCCAGCAGTTACTCATACAGGGGTGACGAGCAGTACTTC.

The gene calls are TRBV24-1 and TRBJ1-5; D is unresolved. V dropped 1 base and J dropped 4 bases, with 16 bases sitting between them. This CDR3 contains 17 residues. In germline, CDR1 is KGHDR, CDR2 SFDVKD. CDR3 amino acids: CATSDFGRAGWNQPQHF. In nucleotides, the CDR3 is TGTGCCACCAGTGATTTTGGGCGGGCCGGGTGGAATCAGCCCCAGCATTTT.

The CDR3 spells CASSPPRLTEAFF. The CDR3 bases are TGTGCCAGCAGTCCCCCACGACTAACTGAAGCTTTCTTT. J is TRBJ1-1 and V is TRBV12-3 or TRBV12-4, with unresolved D. V lost 5 bases and J lost 5, with 12 bases in between. This CDR3 has 13 amino acids.

The CDR3 reads CASGTGPSGTEAFF. DNA for the CDR3: TGTGCCAGCGGGACAGGTCCCTCAGGCACTGAAGCTTTCTTT. The J gene is TRBJ1-1, the V gene TRBV2; the match to TRBD1 covers 8 bases. CDR3 length equals 14 residues. Germline V CDR1 and CDR2: SNHLY, FYNNEI. Germline trimming cut 8 bases from V and 4 bases from J; bases unmatched to any gene: 9.

The chain is built from TRBV27 and TRBJ1-4; D not resolved. The length of the CDR3 is 16 residues. V lost 3 bases to trimming and J lost 3 bases, with 14 bases between them. Germline CDR1 is MNHEY and CDR2 is SMNVEV (reference sequence). The DNA for the CDR3 is TGTGCCAGCAGTTTGGTTTACACGGGTGCTAATGAAAAACTGTTTTTT. It specifies CASSLVYTGANEKLFF.